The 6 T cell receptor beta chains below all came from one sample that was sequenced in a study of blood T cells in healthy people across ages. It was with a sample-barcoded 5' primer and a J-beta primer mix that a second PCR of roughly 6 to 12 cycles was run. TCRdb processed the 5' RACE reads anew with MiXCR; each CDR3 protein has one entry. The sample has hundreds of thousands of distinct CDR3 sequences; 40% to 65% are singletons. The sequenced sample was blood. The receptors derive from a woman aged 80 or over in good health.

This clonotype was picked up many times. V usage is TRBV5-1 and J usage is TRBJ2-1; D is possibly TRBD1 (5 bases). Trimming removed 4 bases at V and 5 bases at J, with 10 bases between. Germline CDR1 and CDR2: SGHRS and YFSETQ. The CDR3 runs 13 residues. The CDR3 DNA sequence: TGCGCCAGCAGCCAAAAACAGGACAATGAGCAGTTCTTC. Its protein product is CASSQKQDNEQFF.

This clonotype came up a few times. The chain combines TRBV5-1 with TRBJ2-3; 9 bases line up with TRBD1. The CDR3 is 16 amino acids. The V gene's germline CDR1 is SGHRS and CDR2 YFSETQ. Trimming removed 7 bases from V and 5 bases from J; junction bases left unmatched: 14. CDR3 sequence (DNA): TGCGCCAGCCGGCAGATGACAGGGGGTCGGGGAGATACGCAGTATTTT. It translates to CASRQMTGGRGDTQYF. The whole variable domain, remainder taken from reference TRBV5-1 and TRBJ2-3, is KAGVTQTPRYLIKTRGQQVTLSCSPISGHRSVSWYQQTPGQGLQFLFEYFSETQRNKGNFPGRFSGRQFSNSRSEMNVSTLELGDSALYLCASRQMTGGRGDTQYFGPGTRLTVL.

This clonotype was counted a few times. The CDR3 sequence: CASSFDRRGQPQHF. Here the CDR3 DNA reads TGTGCCAGCAGTTTCGACAGGCGAGGTCAGCCCCAGCATTTT. The chain couples TRBV12-3 or TRBV12-4 to TRBJ1-5; a possible D gene is TRBD1 (6 bases). The CDR3 is made up of 14 amino acids. Trimming shortened V by 3 bases and J by 6 bases, and 12 bases separated the two germline ends.

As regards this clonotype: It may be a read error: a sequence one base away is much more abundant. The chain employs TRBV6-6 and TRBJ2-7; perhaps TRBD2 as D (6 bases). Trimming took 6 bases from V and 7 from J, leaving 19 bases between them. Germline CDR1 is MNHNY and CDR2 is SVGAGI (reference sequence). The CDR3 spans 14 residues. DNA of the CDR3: TGTGCCAGCAGCCCCCCCGGGGGTAGCCATGAGCAGTACTTC. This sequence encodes CASSPPGGSHEQYF.

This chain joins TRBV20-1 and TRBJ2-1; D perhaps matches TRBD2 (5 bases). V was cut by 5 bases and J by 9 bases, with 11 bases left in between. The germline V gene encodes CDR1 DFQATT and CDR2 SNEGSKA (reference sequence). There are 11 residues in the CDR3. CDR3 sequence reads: CSADRTFEQFF. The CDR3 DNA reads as TGCAGTGCTGATAGGACTTTTGAGCAGTTCTTC.

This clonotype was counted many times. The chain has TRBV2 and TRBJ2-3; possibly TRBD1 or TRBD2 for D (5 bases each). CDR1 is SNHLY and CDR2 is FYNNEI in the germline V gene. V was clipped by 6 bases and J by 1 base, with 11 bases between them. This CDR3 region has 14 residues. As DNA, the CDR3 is TGTGCCAGCAGCGACTTGGGGGGCACAGATACGCAGTATTTT. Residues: CASSDLGGTDTQYF.